What follows are 15 T cell receptor beta chains derived from one specimen sequenced in a study of shared clonotypes between healthy human individuals. Profiling relied on immunoSEQ multiplex PCR, and the TCRdb table lists in-frame clones only, not all of them. The sample records millions of clones, more than 85% being singletons. Positive CCR7 selection of CD45RO-negative cells yielded the naive CD8 cells, and terminally differentiated effector memory CD45RA+ cells were excluded. The specimen sequenced was naive CD8+ T cells from PBMCs. The receptors were gathered from a man aged 18-30 years in good health. Some clones in this sample may be carry-over from other donors' samples.

This clone was seen just once. Other DNA sequences in the sample encode the same CDR3. The gene calls are TRBV27 and TRBJ2-7; a possible D gene is TRBD1 (6 bases). The CDR3 has 13 amino acids. Trimming shortened V by 6 bases and J by 2 bases, and 11 bases separated the two germline ends. Looked up from germline, CDR1 is MNHEY and CDR2 is SMNVEV (reference sequence). CDR3 region: CASSLQGPYEQYF. CDR3 coding DNA: TGTGCCAGCAGCCTACAGGGCCCCTACGAGCAGTACTTC.

The V call is TRBV29-1, the J call TRBJ2-3; 8 nucleotides agree with TRBD2. The CDR3 spans 16 residues. Germline V lookup: CDR1 SQVTM, CDR2 ANQGSEA. V shed 4 bases and J 1 base; nucleotides not matched to a gene: 10. CDR3 coding DNA: TGCAGCGTTGTCCCTCGGGAGGGCCGTGGCACAGATACGCAGTATTTT. This gives the protein CSVVPREGRGTDTQYF.

The rearrangement uses TRBV5-8 and TRBJ2-2; D is unresolved. V was cut by 0 bases and J by 2 bases, with 11 bases left in between. Germline CDR1 is SGHTS and CDR2 is YDEGEE. The CDR3 extends over 16 amino acids. This CDR3 reads CASSLARQQNTGELFF. CDR3 coding DNA: TGTGCCAGCAGCTTGGCTCGGCAGCAAAACACCGGGGAGCTGTTTTTT.

This rearrangement joins TRBV27 to TRBJ2-7; possibly TRBD1 or TRBD2 for D (7 bases each). This CDR3 has 17 amino acids. Germline assignment: CDR1 MNHEY and CDR2 SMNVEV (reference sequence). Trimming left V 5 bases short and J 4 bases short, with 24 bases between. The CDR3 is CASSTNRGEGAYYEQYF. CDR3 DNA sequence: TGTGCCAGCAGTACTAACCGGGGGGAGGGGGCTTATTACGAGCAGTACTTC.

On this clone: Other DNA sequences in the same sample also yield this CDR3. The V call is TRBV15, the J call TRBJ2-3; D is possibly TRBD1 (5 bases). V was shortened by 5 bases and J by 2 bases, with 8 bases between the two germline ends. Looked up from germline, CDR1 is LNHNV and CDR2 is YYDKDF (reference sequence). The CDR3 is made up of 13 amino acids. This CDR3 reads CATSRQSTDTQYF. CDR3 sequence (DNA): TGTGCCACCAGCCGACAGTCCACAGATACGCAGTATTTT. Based on the CDR3 plus reference TRBV15 and TRBJ2-3, the full variable domain is DAMVIQNPRYQVTQFGKPVTLSCSQTLNHNVMYWYQQKSSQAPKLLFHYYDKDFNNEADTPDNFQSRRPNTSFCFLDIRSPGLGDTAMYLCATSRQSTDTQYFGPGTRLTVL.

The J gene is TRBJ2-1, the V gene TRBV5-4; unclear D gene. The CDR3 extends over 15 amino acids. Germline-derived CDR1 and CDR2 are SGHNT and YYREEE (reference sequence). The V end was cut by 6 bases, the J end by 0 bases, with 13 bases between. The CDR3 sequence: CASTPLVSSYNEQFF. The DNA of the CDR3 is TGTGCCAGCACCCCCCTAGTAAGCTCCTACAATGAGCAGTTCTTC.

The chain recombines TRBV27 with TRBJ2-5, with 7 positions matching TRBD2. The V gene end was trimmed by 2 bases and the J gene end by 1 base; junction bases not matched to a gene: 4. The germline gives CDR1 MNHEY, CDR2 SMNVEV (reference sequence). CDR3 length: 15 amino acids. The CDR3 region is CASSLGGRPQETQYF. The CDR3 region has the DNA TGTGCCAGCAGTTTAGGCGGGAGACCCCAAGAGACCCAGTACTTC.

Details on this clone: In the same sample, other DNA sequences code for this CDR3. V gene TRBV4-3 combines with J gene TRBJ2-5; 10 nucleotides line up with TRBD2. The germline V gene has CDR1 LGHNA and CDR2 YSLEER. V lost 2 bases, J lost 3 bases, and 3 bases stayed unmatched. The CDR3 consists of 15 residues. CDR3 sequence (DNA): TGCGCCAGCAGCCAATTGCTAGCGGGGGAAGAGACCCAGTACTTC. Its translation: CASSQLLAGEETQYF.

This clone appeared a few times. The chain links TRBV13 to TRBJ1-1; D is uncertain. The CDR3 contains 13 residues. V was pared by 0 bases and J by 8 bases, with 10 bases between. Germline V gene sequence: CDR1 PRHDT, CDR2 FYEKMQ (reference sequence). The chain's CDR3 is CASSLGGSLEAFF. CDR3 sequence (DNA): TGTGCCAGCAGCTTAGGCGGCAGTTTGGAAGCTTTCTTT.

This rearrangement joins TRBV27 to TRBJ2-1; the D gene is possibly TRBD2 (7 bases). Trimming took off 7 bases at V and 0 bases at J, with 13 bases between the two ends. CDR1 MNHEY and CDR2 SMNVEV come from the germline V gene (reference sequence). This CDR3 has 15 residues. The CDR3 reads CASKQGGSSYNEQFF. As DNA, the CDR3 is TGTGCCAGCAAACAGGGAGGGAGCTCCTACAATGAGCAGTTCTTC.

This clone has only a few counts. The chain couples TRBV7-3 to TRBJ1-2, with no clear D. V shed 2 bases and J shed 8 bases, with 12 bases lying between them. Germline V CDR1 and CDR2: SGHTA, FQGTGA. This CDR3 contains 13 residues. CDR3 DNA: TGTGCCAGCAGCTTAGGGCCAGAACTAGGCTACACCTTC. It is translated as CASSLGPELGYTF.

The chain carries TRBV6-4 and TRBJ2-7, with 8 nucleotides matching TRBD2. CDR1 is MRHNA, CDR2 SNTAGT, per germline. The CDR3 has 16 amino acids. V was clipped by 1 base and J by 4 bases; unmatched bases: 9. The CDR3 region is CASSDLSREGLYEQYF. CDR3 in DNA: TGTGCCAGCAGTGACTTGTCACGGGAGGGTCTGTACGAGCAGTACTTC.

The V call is TRBV6-5, the J call TRBJ1-3, with D unresolved. The CDR3 loop spans 15 amino acids. Trimming stripped 4 bases from V and 4 bases from J, with 14 bases between. Per the germline V gene, CDR1 is MNHEY and CDR2 is SVGAGI. The CDR3 sequence: CASSSRTEAGNTIYF. CDR3 sequence (DNA): TGTGCCAGCAGTTCTCGGACGGAGGCAGGAAACACCATATATTTT.

The gene calls are TRBV19 and TRBJ1-5, with no clear D. This CDR3 spans 19 amino acids. In germline, CDR1 is LNHDA, CDR2 SQIVND (reference sequence). Trimming left V 0 bases short and J 0 bases short, with 18 bases between. The CDR3 spells CASSIEAAHHANSNQPQHF. The DNA of the CDR3 is TGTGCCAGTAGTATAGAGGCAGCCCACCACGCGAATAGCAATCAGCCCCAGCATTTT.

The chain couples TRBV13 to TRBJ1-2; the match to TRBD1 covers 7 bases. Germline CDR1 is PRHDT and CDR2 is FYEKMQ (reference sequence). The CDR3 is made up of 15 amino acids. V shed 1 base, J shed 4 bases, and the junction held 6 bases outside the gene matches. The CDR3 coding sequence is TGTGCCAGCAGCTTAGCCTTGGACAGGTTCTATGGCTACACCTTC. Translating gives CASSLALDRFYGYTF.